This note documents a single T cell receptor (beta chain) sequence. The sample comes from a study of blood T cell repertoires in COVID-19. Study overall: Samples taken during acute and convalescent COVID-19 were collected in the United States, Italy and Spain. T cells, B-cell-depleted T cells, or PBMCs supplied cDNA or gDNA.

CDR1 SGHRS and CDR2 YFSETQ come from the germline V gene. The CDR3 totals 13 residues. With 4 bases removed from V and 4 bases from J, the gap between germline ends came to 10 bases. Assay: immunoSEQ multiplex PCR; the TCRdb copy retains only in-frame clones and omits some. The repertoire has about 130,000 clones, 60% to 80% of them found once; the top ten carry approximately 5.9%. It was during active infection that Seattle patients were enrolled and then longitudinally followed. The V and J genes are TRBV5-1 and TRBJ2-3; D possibly corresponds to TRBD1 (5 bases). Specimen: peripheral blood. The clonotype comes from a man older than 75 with COVID-19, enrolled during active disease. CDR3 sequence (DNA): TGCGCCAGCAGCCCCAAGACAGCAGATACGCAGTATTTT. Translating it yields CASSPKTADTQYF.